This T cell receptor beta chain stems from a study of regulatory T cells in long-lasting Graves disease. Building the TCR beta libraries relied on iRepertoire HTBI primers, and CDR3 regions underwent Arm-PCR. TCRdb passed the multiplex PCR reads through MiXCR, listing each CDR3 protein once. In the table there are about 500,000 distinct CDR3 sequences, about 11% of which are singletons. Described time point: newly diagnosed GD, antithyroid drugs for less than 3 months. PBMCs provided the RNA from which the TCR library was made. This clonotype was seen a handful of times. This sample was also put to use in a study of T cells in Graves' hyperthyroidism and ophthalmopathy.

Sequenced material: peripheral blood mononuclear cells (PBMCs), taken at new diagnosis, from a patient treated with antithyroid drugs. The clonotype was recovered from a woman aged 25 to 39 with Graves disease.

CDR3 loop: CASSQGPGGQETQYF. CDR3 sequence (DNA): TGTGCCAGCAGCCAAGGCCCAGGTGGACAAGAGACCCAGTACTTC. The chain joins TRBV3-1 to TRBJ2-5; D is uncertain. Trimming took off 1 base at V and 2 bases at J, with 11 bases between the two ends. The CDR3 totals 15 residues. Germline V lookup: CDR1 LGHDT, CDR2 YNNKEL (reference sequence).